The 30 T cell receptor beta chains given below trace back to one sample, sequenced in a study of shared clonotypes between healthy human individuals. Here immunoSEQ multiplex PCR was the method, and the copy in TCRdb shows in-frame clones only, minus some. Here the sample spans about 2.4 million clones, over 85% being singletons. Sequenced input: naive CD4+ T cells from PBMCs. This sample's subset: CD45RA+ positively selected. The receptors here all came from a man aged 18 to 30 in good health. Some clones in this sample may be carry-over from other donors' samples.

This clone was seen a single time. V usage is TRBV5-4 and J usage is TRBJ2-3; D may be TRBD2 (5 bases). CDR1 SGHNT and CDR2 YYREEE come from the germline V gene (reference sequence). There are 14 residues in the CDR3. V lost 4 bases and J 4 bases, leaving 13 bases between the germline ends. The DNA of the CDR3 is TGTGCCAGCAGCGCCCGAGACGGGGCAGATACGCAGTATTTT. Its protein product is CASSARDGADTQYF.

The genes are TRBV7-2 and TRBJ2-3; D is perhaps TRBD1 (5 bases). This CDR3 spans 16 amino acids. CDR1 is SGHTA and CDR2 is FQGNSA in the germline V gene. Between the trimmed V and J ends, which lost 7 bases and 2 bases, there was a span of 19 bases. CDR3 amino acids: CASTATDRRLTDTQYF. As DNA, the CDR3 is TGTGCCAGCACAGCGACAGATCGTCGACTCACAGATACGCAGTATTTT.

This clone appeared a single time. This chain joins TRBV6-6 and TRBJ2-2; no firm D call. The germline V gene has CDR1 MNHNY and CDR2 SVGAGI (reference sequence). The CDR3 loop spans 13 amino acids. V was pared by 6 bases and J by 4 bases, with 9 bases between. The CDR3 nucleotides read TGTGCCAGCAGGGTCAGCAGCACCGGGGAGCTGTTTTTT. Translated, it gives CASRVSSTGELFF.

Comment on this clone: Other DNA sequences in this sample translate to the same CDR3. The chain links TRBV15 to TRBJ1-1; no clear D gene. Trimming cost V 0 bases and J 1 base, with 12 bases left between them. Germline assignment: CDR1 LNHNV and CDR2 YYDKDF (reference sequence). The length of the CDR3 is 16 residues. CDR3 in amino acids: CATSRDSAIENTEAFF. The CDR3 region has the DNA TGTGCCACCAGCAGAGATTCAGCAATCGAGAACACTGAAGCTTTCTTT. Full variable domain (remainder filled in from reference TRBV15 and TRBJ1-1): DAMVIQNPRYQVTQFGKPVTLSCSQTLNHNVMYWYQQKSSQAPKLLFHYYDKDFNNEADTPDNFQSRRPNTSFCFLDIRSPGLGDTAMYLCATSRDSAIENTEAFFGQGTRLTVV.

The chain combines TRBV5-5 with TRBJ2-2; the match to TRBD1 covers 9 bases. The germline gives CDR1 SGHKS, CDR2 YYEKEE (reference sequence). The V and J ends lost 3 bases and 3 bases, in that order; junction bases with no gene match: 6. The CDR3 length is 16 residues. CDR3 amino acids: CASSYSGTGHTGELFF. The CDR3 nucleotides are TGTGCCAGCAGCTATTCCGGGACAGGGCACACCGGGGAGCTGTTTTTT.

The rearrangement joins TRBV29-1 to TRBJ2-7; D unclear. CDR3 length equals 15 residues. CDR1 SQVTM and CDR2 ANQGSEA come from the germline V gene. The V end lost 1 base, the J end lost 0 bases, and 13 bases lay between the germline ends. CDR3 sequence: CSVEGDLLSSYEQYF. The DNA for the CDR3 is TGCAGCGTTGAAGGAGACTTATTGAGCTCCTACGAGCAGTACTTC.

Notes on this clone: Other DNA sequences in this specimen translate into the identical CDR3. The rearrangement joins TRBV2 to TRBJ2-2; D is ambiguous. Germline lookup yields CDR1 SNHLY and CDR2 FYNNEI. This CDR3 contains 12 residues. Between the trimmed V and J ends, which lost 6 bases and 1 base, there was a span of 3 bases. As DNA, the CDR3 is TGTGCCAGCAGAGTGAACACCGGGGAGCTGTTTTTT. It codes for CASRVNTGELFF.

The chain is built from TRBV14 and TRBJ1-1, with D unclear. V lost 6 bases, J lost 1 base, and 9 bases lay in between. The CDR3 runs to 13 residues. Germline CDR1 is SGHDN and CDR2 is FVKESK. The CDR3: CASSSSPNTEAFF. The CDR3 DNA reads TGTGCCAGCAGTTCCTCCCCGAACACTGAAGCTTTCTTT.

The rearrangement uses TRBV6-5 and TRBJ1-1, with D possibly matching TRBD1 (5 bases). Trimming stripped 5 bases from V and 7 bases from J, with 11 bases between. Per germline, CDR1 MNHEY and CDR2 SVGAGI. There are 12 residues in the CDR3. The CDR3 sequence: CASSTRTFEAFF. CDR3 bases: TGTGCCAGCAGTACACGGACATTTGAAGCTTTCTTT.

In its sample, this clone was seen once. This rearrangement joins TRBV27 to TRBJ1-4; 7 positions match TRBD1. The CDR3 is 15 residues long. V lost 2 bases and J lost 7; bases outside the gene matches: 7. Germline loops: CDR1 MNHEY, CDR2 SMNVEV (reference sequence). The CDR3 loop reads CASSLNQGGGEKLFF. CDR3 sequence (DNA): TGTGCCAGCAGTTTAAATCAAGGGGGCGGTGAAAAACTGTTTTTT.

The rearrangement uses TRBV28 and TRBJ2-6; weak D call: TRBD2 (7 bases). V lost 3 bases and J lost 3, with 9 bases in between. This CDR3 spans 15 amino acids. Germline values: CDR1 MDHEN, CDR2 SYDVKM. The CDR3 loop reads CASSFGGLGANVLTF. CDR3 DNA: TGTGCCAGCAGTTTCGGGGGGCTTGGGGCCAACGTCCTGACTTTC.

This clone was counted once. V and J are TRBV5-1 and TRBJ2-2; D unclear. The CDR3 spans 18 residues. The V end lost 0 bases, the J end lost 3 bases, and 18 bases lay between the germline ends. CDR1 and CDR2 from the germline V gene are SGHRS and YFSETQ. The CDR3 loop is CASSLGYAWQVDTGELFF. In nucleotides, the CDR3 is TGCGCCAGCAGCTTGGGCTATGCGTGGCAGGTTGACACCGGGGAGCTGTTTTTT.

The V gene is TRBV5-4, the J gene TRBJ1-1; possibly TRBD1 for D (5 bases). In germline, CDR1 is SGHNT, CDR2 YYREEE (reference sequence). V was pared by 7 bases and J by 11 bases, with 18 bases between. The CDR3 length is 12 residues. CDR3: CASRWGDGRAFF. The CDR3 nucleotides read TGTGCCAGCCGCTGGGGGGACGGGCGGGCTTTCTTT.

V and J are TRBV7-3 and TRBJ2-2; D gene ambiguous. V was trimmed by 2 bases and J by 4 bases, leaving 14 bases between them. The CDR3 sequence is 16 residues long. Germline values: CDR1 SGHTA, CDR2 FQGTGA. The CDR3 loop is CASSLGLGAATGELFF. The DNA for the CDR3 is TGTGCCAGCAGCTTAGGCCTAGGTGCGGCCACCGGGGAGCTGTTTTTT. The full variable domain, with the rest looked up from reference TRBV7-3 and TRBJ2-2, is GAGVSQTPSNKVTEKGKYVELRCDPISGHTALYWYRQSLGQGPEFLIYFQGTGAADDSGLPNDRFFAVRPEGSVSTLKIQRTERGDSAVYLCASSLGLGAATGELFFGEGSRLTVL.

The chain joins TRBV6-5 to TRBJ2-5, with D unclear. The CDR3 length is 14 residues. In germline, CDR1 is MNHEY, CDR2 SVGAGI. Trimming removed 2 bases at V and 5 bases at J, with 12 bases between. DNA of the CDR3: TGTGCCAGCAGTTACGTGGTAGCATGGGAGACCCAGTACTTC. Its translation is CASSYVVAWETQYF.

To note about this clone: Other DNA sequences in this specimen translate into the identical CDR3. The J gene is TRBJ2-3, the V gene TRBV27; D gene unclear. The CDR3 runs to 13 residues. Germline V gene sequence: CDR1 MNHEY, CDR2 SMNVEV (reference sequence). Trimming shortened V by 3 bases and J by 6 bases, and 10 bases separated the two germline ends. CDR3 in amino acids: CASSFQFSDTQYF. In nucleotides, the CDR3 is TGTGCCAGCAGTTTTCAGTTCTCGGATACGCAGTATTTT.

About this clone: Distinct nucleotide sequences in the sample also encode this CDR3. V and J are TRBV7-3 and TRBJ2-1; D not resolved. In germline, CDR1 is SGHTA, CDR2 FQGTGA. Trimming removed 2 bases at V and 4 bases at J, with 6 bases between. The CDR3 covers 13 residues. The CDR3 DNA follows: TGTGCCAGCAGCTTAGGGCAATACAATGAGCAGTTCTTC. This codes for CASSLGQYNEQFF.

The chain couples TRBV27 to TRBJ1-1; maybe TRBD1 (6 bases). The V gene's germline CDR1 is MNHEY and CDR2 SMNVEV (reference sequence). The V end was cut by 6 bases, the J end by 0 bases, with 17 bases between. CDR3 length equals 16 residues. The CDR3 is CASRDGGRGVNTEAFF. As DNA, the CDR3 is TGTGCCAGCAGGGACGGGGGGCGAGGGGTGAACACTGAAGCTTTCTTT.

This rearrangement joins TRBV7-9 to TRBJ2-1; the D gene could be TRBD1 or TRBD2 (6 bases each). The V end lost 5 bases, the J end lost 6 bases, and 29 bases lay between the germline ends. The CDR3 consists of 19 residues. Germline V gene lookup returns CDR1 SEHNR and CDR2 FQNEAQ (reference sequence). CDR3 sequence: CASSLRRGANIGAGNEQFF. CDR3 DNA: TGTGCCAGCAGCCTCCGGAGGGGGGCTAATATCGGTGCCGGCAATGAGCAGTTCTTC.

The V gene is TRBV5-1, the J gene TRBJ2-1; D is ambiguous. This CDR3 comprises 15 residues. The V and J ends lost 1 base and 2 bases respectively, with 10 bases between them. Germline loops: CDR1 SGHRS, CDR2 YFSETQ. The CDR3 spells CASSLSTRTYNEQFF. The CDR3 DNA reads TGCGCCAGCAGCTTGTCGACAAGGACCTACAATGAGCAGTTCTTC.

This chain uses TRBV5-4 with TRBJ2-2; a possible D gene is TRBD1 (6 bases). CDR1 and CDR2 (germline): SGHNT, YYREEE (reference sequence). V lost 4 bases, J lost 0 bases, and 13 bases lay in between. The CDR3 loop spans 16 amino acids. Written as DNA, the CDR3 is TGTGCCAGCAGCGCCCCCGGGACACCGAACACCGGGGAGCTGTTTTTT. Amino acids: CASSAPGTPNTGELFF.

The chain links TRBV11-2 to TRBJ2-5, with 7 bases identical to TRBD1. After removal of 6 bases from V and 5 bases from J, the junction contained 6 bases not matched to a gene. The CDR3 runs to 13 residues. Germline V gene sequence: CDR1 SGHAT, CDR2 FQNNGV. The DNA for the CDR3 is TGTGCCAGCAGTACAGGGGTTAAGGAGACCCAGTACTTC. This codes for CASSTGVKETQYF.

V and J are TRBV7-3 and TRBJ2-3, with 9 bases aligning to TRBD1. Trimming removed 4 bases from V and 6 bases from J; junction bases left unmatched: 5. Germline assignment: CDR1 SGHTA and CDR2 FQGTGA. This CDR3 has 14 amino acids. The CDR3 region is CASSYPGTGDTQYF. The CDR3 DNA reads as TGTGCCAGCAGCTACCCCGGGACAGGGGATACGCAGTATTTT.

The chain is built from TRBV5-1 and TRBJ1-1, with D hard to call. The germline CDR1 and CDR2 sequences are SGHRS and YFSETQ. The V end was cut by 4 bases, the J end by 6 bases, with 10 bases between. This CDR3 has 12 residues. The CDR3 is CASSPTFAEAFF. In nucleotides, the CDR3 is TGCGCCAGCAGCCCAACTTTCGCTGAAGCTTTCTTT.

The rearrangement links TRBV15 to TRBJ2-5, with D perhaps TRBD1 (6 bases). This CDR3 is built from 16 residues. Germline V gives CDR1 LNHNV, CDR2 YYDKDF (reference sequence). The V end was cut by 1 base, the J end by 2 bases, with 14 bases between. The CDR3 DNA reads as TGTGCCACCAGCAGAGGGTTCAGGGGAAGACAAGAGACCCAGTACTTC. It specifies CATSRGFRGRQETQYF.

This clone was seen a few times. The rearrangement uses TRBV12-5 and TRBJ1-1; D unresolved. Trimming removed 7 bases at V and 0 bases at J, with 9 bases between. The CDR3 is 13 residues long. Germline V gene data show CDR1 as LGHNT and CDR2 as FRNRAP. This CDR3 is CASDRGMNTEAFF. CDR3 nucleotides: TGTGCTAGTGACAGAGGAATGAACACTGAAGCTTTCTTT.

The CDR3 bases are TGTGCCAGCAGTTCTCGGGAAGCGGGAGGGCACTACTACTTC. This sequence encodes CASSSREAGGHYYF. V usage is TRBV28 and J usage is TRBJ2-5; TRBD2 agrees at 10 bases. From germline, CDR1 is MDHEN and CDR2 SYDVKM. The CDR3 loop spans 14 amino acids. Trimming removed 4 bases from V and 14 bases from J; junction bases left unmatched: 13.

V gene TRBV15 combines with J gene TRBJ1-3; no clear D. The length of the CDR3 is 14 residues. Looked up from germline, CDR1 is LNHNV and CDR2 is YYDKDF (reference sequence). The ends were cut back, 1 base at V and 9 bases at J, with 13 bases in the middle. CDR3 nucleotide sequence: TGTGCCACCAGCAGAGGTCTTGGACTCGGCACCATATATTTT. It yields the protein CATSRGLGLGTIYF.

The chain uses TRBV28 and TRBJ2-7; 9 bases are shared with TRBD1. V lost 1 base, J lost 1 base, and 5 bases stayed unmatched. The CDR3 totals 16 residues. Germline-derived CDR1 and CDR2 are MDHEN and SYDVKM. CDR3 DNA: TGTGCCAGCAGTTTATTCAGTGGGACAGGGTCCTACGAGCAGTACTTC. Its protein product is CASSLFSGTGSYEQYF.

In DNA form, the CDR3 reads TGTGCCAGCAGCTTCGGTGTCAGGGGACCCTACGAGCAGTACTTC. This sequence encodes CASSFGVRGPYEQYF. The rearrangement links TRBV7-2 to TRBJ2-7, with D maybe TRBD1 (6 bases). V lost 3 bases and J 2 bases, leaving 14 bases between the germline ends. The V gene's germline CDR1 is SGHTA and CDR2 FQGNSA. The CDR3 spans 15 residues.